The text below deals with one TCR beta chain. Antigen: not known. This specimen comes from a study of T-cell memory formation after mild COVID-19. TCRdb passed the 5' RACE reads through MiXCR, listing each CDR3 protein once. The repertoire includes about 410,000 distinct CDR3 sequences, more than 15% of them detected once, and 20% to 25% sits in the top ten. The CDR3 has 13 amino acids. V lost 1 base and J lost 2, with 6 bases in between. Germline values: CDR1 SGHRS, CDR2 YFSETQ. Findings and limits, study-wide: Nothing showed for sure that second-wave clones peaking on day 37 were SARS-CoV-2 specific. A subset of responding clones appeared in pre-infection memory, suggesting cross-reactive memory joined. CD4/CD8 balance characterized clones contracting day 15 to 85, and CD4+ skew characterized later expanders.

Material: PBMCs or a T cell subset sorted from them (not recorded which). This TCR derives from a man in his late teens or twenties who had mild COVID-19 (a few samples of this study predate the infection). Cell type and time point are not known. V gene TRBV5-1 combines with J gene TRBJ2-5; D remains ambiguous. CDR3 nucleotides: TGCGCCAGCAGCTTGAGTATTCAAGAGACCCAGTACTTC. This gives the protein CASSLSIQETQYF.